This note documents a single TCR beta chain sequence. Its antigen is undetermined. The record originates from a study of identical twins. The length of the CDR3 is 12 residues. V lost 5 bases, J lost 4 bases, and 8 bases lay in between. The germline V gene has CDR1 SGHRS and CDR2 YFSETQ. Regarding the study as a whole: High-abundance cord blood beta clonotypes had fewer insertions; memory repertoires showed none. Sharing of beta out-of-frame sequences by twins showed a weaker excess. Model-predicted out-of-frame TCR alpha sharing fell below observed values in monozygotic twins.

Unique molecular identifiers were present on the cDNA, and a universal primer site came from template switching. TCRdb independently ran MiXCR on the 5' RACE reads; one entry per CDR3 protein. The sample has 400,000 to 600,000 distinct CDR3 sequences, approximately 20% seen once. The sample also formed part of further work on yellow fever vaccine responses in identical twins.

The V gene is TRBV5-1, the J gene TRBJ2-3; D remains unclear. Material for sequencing was CD4+ T cells sorted from blood. The TCR comes from a woman aged 18-29 years in good health. The CDR3 sequence is CASSKNADTQYF. The CDR3 DNA is TGCGCCAGCAGTAAGAATGCAGATACGCAGTATTTT.